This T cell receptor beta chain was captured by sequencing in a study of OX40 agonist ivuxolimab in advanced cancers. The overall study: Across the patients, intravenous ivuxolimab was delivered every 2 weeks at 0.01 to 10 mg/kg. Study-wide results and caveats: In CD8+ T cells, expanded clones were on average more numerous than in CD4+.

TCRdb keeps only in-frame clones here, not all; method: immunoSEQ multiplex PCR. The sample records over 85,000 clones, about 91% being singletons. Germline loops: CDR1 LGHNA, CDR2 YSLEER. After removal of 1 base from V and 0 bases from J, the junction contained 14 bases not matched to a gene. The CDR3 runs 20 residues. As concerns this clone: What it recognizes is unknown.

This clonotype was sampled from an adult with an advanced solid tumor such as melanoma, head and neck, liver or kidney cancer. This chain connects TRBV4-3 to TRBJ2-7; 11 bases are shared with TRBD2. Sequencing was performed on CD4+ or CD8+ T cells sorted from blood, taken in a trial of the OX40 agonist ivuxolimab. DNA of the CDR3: TGCGCCAGCAGCCAAGCAAGCGCGATACGACTAGCGGGACACTCCTACGAGCAGTACTTC. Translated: CASSQASAIRLAGHSYEQYF.